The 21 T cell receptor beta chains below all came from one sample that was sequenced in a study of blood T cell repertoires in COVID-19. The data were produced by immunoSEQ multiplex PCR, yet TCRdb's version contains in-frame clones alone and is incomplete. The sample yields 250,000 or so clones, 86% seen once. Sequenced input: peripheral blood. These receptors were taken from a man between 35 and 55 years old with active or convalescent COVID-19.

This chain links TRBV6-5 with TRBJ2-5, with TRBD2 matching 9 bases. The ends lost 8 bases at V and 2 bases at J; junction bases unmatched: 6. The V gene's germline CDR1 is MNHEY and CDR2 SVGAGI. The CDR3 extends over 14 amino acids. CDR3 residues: CASALAGEQETQYF. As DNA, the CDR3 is TGTGCCAGCGCCTTAGCGGGGGAACAAGAGACCCAGTACTTC.

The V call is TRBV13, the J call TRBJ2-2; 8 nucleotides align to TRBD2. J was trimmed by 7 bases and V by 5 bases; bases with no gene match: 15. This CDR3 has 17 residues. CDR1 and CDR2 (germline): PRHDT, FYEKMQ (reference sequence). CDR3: CASSTRTSPERGGELFF. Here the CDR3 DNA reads TGTGCCAGCAGCACCAGGACTAGCCCCGAACGGGGCGGGGAGCTGTTTTTT.

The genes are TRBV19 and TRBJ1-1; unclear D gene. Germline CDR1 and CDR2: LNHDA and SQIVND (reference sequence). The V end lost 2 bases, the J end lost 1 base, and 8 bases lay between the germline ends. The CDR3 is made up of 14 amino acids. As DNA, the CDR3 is TGTGCCAGTAGTATACGAGAGGGGAACACTGAAGCTTTCTTT. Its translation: CASSIREGNTEAFF.

CDR3: CASRLQGESDIQYF. The DNA for the CDR3 is TGCGCCAGCAGACTACAGGGGGAGTCGGACATTCAGTACTTC. The V gene is TRBV5-1, the J gene TRBJ2-4, with 8 bases matching TRBD1. This CDR3 comprises 14 residues. V lost 5 bases to trimming and J lost 8 bases; unmatched junction nucleotides: 9. CDR1 and CDR2 from the germline V gene are SGHRS and YFSETQ.

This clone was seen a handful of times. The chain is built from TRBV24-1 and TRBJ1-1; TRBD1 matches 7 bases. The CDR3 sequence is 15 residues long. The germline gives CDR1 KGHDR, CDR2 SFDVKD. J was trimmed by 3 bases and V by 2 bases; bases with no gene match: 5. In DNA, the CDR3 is TGTGCCACCAGTGATTCAGGGGGTGGTGACACTGAAGCTTTCTTT. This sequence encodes CATSDSGGGDTEAFF.

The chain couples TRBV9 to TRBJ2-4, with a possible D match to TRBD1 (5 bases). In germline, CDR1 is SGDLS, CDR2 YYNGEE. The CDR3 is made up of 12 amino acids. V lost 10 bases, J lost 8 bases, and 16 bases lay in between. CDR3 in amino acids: CAYRSDWDIQYF. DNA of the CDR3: TGTGCCTACAGGAGCGACTGGGACATTCAGTACTTC.

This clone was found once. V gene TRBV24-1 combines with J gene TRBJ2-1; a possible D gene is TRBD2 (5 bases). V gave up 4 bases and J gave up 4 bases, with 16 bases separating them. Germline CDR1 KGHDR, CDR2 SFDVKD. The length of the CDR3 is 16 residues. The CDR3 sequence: CATSDPPSRGYNEQFF. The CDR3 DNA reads TGTGCCACCAGTGACCCCCCCTCTCGGGGTTACAATGAGCAGTTCTTC.

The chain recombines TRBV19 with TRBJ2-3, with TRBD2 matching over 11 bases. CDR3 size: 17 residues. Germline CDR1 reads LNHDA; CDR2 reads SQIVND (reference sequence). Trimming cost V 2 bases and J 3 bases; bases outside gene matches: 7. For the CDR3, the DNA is TGTGCCAGTAGTATATTGATAGCGGGGGGGCAGACAGATACGCAGTATTTT. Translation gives CASSILIAGGQTDTQYF.

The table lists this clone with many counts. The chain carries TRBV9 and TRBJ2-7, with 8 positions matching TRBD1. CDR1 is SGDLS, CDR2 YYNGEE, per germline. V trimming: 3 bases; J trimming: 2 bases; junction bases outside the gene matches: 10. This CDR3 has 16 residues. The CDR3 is CASSDADRGNPYEQYF. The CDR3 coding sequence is TGTGCCAGCAGCGACGCAGACAGGGGAAACCCCTACGAGCAGTACTTC. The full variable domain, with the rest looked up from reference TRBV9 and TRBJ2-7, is DSGVTQTPKHLITATGQRVTLRCSPRSGDLSVYWYQQSLDQGLQFLIQYYNGEERAKGNILERFSAQQFPDLHSELNLSSLELGDSALYFCASSDADRGNPYEQYFGPGTRLTVT.

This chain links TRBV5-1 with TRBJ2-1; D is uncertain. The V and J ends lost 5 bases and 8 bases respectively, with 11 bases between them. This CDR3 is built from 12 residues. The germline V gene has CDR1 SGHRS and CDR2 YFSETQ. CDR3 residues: CASRSLGDEQFF. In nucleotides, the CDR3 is TGCGCCAGCAGGTCCCTAGGAGATGAGCAGTTCTTC.

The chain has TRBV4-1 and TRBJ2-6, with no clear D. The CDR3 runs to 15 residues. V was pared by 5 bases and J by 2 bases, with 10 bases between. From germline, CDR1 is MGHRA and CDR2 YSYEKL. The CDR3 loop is CASSNPGTGANVLTF. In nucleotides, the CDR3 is TGCGCCAGCAGCAACCCGGGTACTGGGGCCAACGTCCTGACTTTC.

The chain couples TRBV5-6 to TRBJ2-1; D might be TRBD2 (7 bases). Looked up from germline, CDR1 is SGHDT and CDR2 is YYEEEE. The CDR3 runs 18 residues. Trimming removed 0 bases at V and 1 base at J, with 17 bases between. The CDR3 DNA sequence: TGTGCCAGCAGCTTGGGAGGGCGCGGGGGCGCGTCCTACAATGAGCAGTTCTTC. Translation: CASSLGGRGGASYNEQFF.

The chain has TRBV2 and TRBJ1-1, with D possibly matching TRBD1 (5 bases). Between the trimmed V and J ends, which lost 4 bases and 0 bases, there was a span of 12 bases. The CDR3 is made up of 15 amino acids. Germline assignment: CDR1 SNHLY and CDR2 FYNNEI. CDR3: CASSVQGRMNTEAFF. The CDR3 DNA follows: TGTGCCAGCAGTGTCCAGGGTAGGATGAACACTGAAGCTTTCTTT. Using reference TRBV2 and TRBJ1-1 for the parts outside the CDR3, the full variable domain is EPEVTQTPSHQVTQMGQEVILRCVPISNHLYFYWYRQILGQKVEFLVSFYNNEISEKSEIFDDQFSVERPDGSNFTLKIRSTKLEDSAMYFCASSVQGRMNTEAFFGQGTRLTVV.

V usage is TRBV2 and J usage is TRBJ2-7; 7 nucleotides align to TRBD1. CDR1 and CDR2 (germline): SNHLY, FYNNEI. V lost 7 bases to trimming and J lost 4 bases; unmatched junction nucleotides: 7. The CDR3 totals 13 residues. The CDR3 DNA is TGTGCCAGCAATCGACAGGGTTGGTACGAGCAGTACTTC. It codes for CASNRQGWYEQYF.

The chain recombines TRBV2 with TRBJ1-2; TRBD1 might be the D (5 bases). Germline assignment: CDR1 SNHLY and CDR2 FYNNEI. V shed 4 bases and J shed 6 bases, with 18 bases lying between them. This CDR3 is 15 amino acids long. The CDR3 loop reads CASSARGPGVDGYTF. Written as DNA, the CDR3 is TGTGCCAGCAGTGCACGGGGCCCGGGGGTTGATGGCTACACCTTC.

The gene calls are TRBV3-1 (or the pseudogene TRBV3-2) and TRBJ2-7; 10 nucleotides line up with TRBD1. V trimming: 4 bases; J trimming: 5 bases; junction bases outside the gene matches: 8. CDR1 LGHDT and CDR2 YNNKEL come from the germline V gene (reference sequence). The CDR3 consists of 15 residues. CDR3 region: CASSPPRGQGNEQYF. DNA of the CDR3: TGTGCCAGCAGCCCTCCCCGGGGACAGGGGAACGAGCAGTACTTC.

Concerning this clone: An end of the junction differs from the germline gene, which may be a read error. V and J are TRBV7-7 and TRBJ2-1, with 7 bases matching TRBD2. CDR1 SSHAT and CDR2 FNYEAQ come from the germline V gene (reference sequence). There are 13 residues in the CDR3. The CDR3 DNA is TGTGCTAGCAGCTTAGGCCGCGGGGGAGAGCAGTTCTTC. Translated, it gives CASSLGRGGEQFF.

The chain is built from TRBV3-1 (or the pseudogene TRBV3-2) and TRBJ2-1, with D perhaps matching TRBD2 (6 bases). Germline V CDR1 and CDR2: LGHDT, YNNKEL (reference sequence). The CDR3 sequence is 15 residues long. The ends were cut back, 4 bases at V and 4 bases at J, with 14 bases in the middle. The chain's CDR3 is CASSPRELKYNEQFF. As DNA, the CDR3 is TGTGCCAGCAGCCCCCGGGAGCTAAAATACAATGAGCAGTTCTTC.

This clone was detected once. The CDR3 DNA follows: TGTGCCAGCAGTCCAATAGGTCAGGGAAATAATTCACCCCTCCACTTT. This codes for CASSPIGQGNNSPLHF. The chain couples TRBV27 to TRBJ1-6, with D tentatively TRBD1 (5 bases). V was pared by 5 bases and J by 5 bases, with 16 bases between. The germline V gene has CDR1 MNHEY and CDR2 SMNVEV (reference sequence). This CDR3 region has 16 residues.

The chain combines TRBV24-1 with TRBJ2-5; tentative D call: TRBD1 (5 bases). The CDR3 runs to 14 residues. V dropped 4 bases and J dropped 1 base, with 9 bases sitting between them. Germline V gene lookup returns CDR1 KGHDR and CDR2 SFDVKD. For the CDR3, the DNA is TGTGCCACCAGTGACTCGACAGTCCAAGAGACCCAGTACTTC. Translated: CATSDSTVQETQYF.

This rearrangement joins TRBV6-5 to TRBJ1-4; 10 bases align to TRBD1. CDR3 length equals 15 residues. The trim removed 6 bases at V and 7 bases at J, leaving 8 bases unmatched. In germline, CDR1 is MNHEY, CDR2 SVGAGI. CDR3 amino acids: CASSDGQGVFEKLFF. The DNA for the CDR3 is TGTGCCAGCAGCGACGGACAGGGGGTTTTTGAAAAACTGTTTTTT.